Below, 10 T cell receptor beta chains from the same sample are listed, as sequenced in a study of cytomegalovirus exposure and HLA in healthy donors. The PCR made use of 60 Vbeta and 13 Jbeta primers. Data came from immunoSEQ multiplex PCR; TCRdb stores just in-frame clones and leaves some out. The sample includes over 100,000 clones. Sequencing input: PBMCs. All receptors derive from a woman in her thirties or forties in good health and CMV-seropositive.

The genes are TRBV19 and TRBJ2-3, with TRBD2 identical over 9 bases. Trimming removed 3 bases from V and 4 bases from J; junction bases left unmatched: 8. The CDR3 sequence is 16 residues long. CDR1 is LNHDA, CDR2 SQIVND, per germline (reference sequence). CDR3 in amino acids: CASSIRPGLAPDTQYF. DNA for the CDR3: TGTGCCAGTAGTATCCGTCCGGGACTAGCCCCAGATACGCAGTATTTT. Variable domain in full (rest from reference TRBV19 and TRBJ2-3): DGGITQSPKYLFRKEGQNVTLSCEQNLNHDAMYWYRQDPGQGLRLIYYSQIVNDFQKGDIAEGYSVSREKKESFPLTVTSAQKNPTAFYLCASSIRPGLAPDTQYFGPGTRLTVL.

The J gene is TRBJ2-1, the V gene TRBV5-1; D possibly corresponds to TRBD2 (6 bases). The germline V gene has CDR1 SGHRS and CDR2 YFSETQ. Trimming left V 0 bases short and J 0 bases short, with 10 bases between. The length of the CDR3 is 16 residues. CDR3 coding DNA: TGCGCCAGCAGCTTGGACGTAGCGGCCTCCTACAATGAGCAGTTCTTC. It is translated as CASSLDVAASYNEQFF.

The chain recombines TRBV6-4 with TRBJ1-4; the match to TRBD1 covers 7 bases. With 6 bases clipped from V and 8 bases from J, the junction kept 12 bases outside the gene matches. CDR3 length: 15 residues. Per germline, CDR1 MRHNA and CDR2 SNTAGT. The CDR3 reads CASRAGQSGGEKLFF. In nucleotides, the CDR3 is TGTGCCAGCAGGGCGGGACAGTCGGGAGGGGAAAAACTGTTTTTT.

The CDR3 loop reads CSVERLTSETGELFF. CDR3 in DNA: TGCAGCGTTGAAAGGTTGACAAGTGAGACCGGGGAGCTGTTTTTT. The chain carries TRBV29-1 and TRBJ2-2; no firm D call. This CDR3 comprises 15 residues. Trimming removed 2 bases at V and 5 bases at J, with 15 bases between. CDR1 and CDR2 from the germline V gene are SQVTM and ANQGSEA.

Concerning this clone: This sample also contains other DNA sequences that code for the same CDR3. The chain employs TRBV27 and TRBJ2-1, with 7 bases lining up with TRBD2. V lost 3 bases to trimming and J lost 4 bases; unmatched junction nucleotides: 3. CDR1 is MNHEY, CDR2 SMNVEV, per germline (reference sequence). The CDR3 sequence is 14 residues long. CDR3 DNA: TGTGCCAGCAGTTTGCCGGGAGGTTACAATGAGCAGTTCTTC. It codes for CASSLPGGYNEQFF.

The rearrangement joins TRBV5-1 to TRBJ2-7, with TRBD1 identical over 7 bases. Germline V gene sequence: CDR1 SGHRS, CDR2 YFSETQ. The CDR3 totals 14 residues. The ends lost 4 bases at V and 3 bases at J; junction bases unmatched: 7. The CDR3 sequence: CASSHRDSFYEQYF. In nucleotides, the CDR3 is TGCGCCAGCAGCCACCGGGACAGCTTCTACGAGCAGTACTTC.

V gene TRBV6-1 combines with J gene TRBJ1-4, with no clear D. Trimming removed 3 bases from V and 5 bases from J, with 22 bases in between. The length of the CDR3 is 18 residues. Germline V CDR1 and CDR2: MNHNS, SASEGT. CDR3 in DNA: TGTGCCAGCAGTGACTGTCAAAGTCTCCTAGTCGACAATGAAAAACTGTTTTTT. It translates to CASSDCQSLLVDNEKLFF.

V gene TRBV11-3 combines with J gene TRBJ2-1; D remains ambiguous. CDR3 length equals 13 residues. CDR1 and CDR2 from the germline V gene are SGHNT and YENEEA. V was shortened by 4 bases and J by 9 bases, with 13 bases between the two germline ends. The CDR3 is CASSSAYSGEQFF. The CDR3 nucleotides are TGTGCCAGCAGCTCAGCGTACTCCGGTGAGCAGTTCTTC. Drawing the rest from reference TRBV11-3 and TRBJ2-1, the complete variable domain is EAGVVQSPRYKIIEKKQPVAFWCNPISGHNTLYWYLQNLGQGPELLIRYENEEAVDDSQLPKDRFSAERLKGVDSTLKIQPAELGDSAVYLCASSSAYSGEQFFGPGTRLTVL.

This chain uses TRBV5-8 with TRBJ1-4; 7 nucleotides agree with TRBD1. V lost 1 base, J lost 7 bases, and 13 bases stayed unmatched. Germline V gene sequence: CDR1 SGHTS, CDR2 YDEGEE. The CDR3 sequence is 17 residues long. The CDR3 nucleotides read TGTGCCAGCAGCTTGTACGGTGTAGGCAGGGGGAGTGAAAAACTGTTTTTT. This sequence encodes CASSLYGVGRGSEKLFF.

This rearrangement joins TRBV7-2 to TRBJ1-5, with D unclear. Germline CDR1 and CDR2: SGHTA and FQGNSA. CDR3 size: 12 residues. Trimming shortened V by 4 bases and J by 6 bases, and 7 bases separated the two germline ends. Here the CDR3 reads CASSSRGQPQHF. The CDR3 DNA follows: TGTGCCAGCAGCTCCCGGGGTCAGCCCCAGCATTTT.